What follows are 5 T cell receptor beta chains derived from one specimen sequenced in a study of early T cells in non-severe SARS-CoV-2 infection. TCRdb re-analysed the 5' RACE reads in MiXCR, keeping a single row per CDR3 protein. The sample lists tens of thousands of distinct CDR3 sequences; approximately 15% were seen once. The specimen sequenced was whole blood. These receptors came from an adult who was a healthcare worker with PCR-confirmed SARS-CoV-2 infection or an uninfected control (not recorded which).

This clonotype was found many times. One end of the junction is discordant with germline, which a read error may explain. The chain recombines TRBV2 with TRBJ2-5; D not certain. The CDR3 loop spans 12 amino acids. The germline V gene encodes CDR1 SNHLY and CDR2 FYNNEI. Here the CDR3 reads CASREVGETQYF. The CDR3 region has the DNA TGTGCCAGCAGGGAAGTTGGAGAGACCCAGTACTTC.

The gene calls are TRBV9 and TRBJ2-1; tentatively, D is TRBD2 (6 bases). There are 14 residues in the CDR3. Germline V CDR1 and CDR2: SGDLS, YYNGEE. With 0 bases removed from V and 8 bases from J, the gap between germline ends came to 12 bases. The CDR3, as DNA: TGTGCCAGCAGCGTAGACAGGAGGAGGGATGAGCAGTTCTTC. It yields the protein CASSVDRRRDEQFF.

The chain couples TRBV30 to TRBJ2-1, with 16 bases aligning to TRBD2. Trimming removed 1 base from V and 7 bases from J; junction bases left unmatched: 19. Germline-derived CDR1 and CDR2 are GTSNPN and SVGIG (reference sequence). The CDR3 is 21 residues long. CDR3 amino acids: CAWSASEGLAGGPMLGNEQFF. The CDR3 DNA sequence: TGTGCCTGGAGTGCCTCGGAGGGACTAGCGGGAGGGCCTATGTTGGGGAATGAGCAGTTCTTC. The whole variable domain, filled in from reference TRBV30 and TRBJ2-1, reads SQTIHQWPATLVQPVGSPLSLECTVEGTSNPNLYWYRQAAGRGLQLLFYSVGIGQISSEVPQNLSASRPQDRQFILSSKKLLLSDSGFYLCAWSASEGLAGGPMLGNEQFFGPGTRLTVL.

This clonotype was seen more than once but under ten times. The chain combines TRBV5-1 with TRBJ1-5; 10 bases match TRBD1. This CDR3 is 15 amino acids long. Per the germline V gene, CDR1 is SGHRS and CDR2 is YFSETQ. J gave up 5 bases and V 1 base, and 3 bases lay outside the gene matches. For the CDR3, the DNA is TGCGCCAGCAGCTTGTCCGGACAGGGGGATCAGCCCCAGCATTTT. Translating it yields CASSLSGQGDQPQHF.

This chain joins TRBV7-9 and TRBJ2-5, with D perhaps TRBD2 (5 bases). V lost 1 base, J lost 0 bases, and 12 bases lay in between. CDR1 and CDR2 (germline): SEHNR, FQNEAQ (reference sequence). This CDR3 has 16 residues. The CDR3 protein is CASSLGVSGYQETQYF. The CDR3 region has the DNA TGTGCCAGCAGCTTAGGGGTATCGGGGTACCAAGAGACCCAGTACTTC.